This TCR beta chain was identified in a study of PD-1 blockade in classical Hodgkin lymphoma. Sample time point: cycle 4 day 1 (C4D1), after six to seven weeks of nivolumab. In every patient, relapse followed autologous stem cell transplantation, while exposure to brentuximab vedotin differed. Notes on the study in general: CD4+ TCR diversity rose significantly by C4D1, and CD8+ TCR diversity did not. Some patients began nivolumab under 1 year after ASCT. These patients were excluded from later analyses. Those achieving complete response showed baseline diversity like newly diagnosed patients.

This CDR3 contains 13 residues. Germline loops: CDR1 MDHEN, CDR2 SYDVKM. V lost 7 bases to trimming and J lost 2 bases; unmatched junction nucleotides: 5. A note on this clone: Its cognate antigen is unknown.

Only in-frame clones appear in the TCRdb table, and some are missing; sequencing was by immunoSEQ multiplex PCR. This sample has approximately 96,000 clones, with roughly 91% found just once. This receptor was taken from a human donor with classical Hodgkin lymphoma. J is TRBJ2-7 and V is TRBV28; 7 positions match TRBD1. Material: peripheral blood mononuclear cells (PBMCs), obtained before the fourth cycle of nivolumab. CDR3 coding DNA: TGTGCCAGCAACCAGGGGGTGACCTACGAGCAGTACTTC. Translation gives CASNQGVTYEQYF.